Listed here are 32 T cell receptor beta chains from one sample, sequenced in a study of blood T cell repertoires in COVID-19 (dated by TCRdb to 2019 to 2021). Libraries were made using the immunoSEQ multiplex PCR assay. Held by TCRdb, this immuneACCESS table contains in-frame sequences only and omits some clones. Under half of the omission traces to an unresolved V gene where checked; the cause of the rest is unknown. The sample data list over 150,000 clones, and approximately 85% of these were observed just once. The top ten clonotypes cover 5% to 7.5% of the sample. Input material: PBMCs or T cells enriched from blood (not recorded which). The receptors here all came from a man aged 35 to 55 who had recovered from COVID-19.

The CDR3 protein is CASSQGTGVETQYF. CDR3 bases: TGTGCCAGCAGCCAAGGGACAGGGGTGGAGACCCAGTACTTC. V is TRBV3-1 (or the pseudogene TRBV3-2) and J is TRBJ2-5; 9 positions agree with TRBD1. The CDR3 has 14 residues. The J segment lost 5 bases and the V segment lost 1 base, leaving 2 bases of the junction unmatched. CDR1 LGHDT and CDR2 YNNKEL come from the germline V gene (reference sequence).

The DNA of the CDR3 is TGCGCCAGCCGCAGGGGGTCTGATGAAAAACTGTTTTTT. It codes for CASRRGSDEKLFF. The chain has TRBV5-1 and TRBJ1-4, with 7 nucleotides matching TRBD1. With 7 bases clipped from V and 6 bases from J, the junction kept 6 bases outside the gene matches. The germline V gene encodes CDR1 SGHRS and CDR2 YFSETQ. This CDR3 comprises 13 residues.

The chain links TRBV12-5 to TRBJ1-5; 7 bases line up with TRBD1. CDR3 length equals 17 residues. With V trimmed by 4 bases and J by 5 bases, 14 bases remained unmatched. CDR1 and CDR2 from the germline V gene are LGHNT and FRNRAP. This CDR3 reads CASGCPRDRHSYQPQHF. CDR3 bases: TGTGCTAGTGGTTGCCCCCGGGACAGACACTCCTATCAGCCCCAGCATTTT.

The chain carries TRBV5-4 and TRBJ2-7; TRBD2 is a possible D gene (7 bases). The V gene lost 1 base and the J gene lost 7 bases, with 12 bases spanning the gap. The CDR3 runs 13 residues. Germline loops: CDR1 SGHNT, CDR2 YYREEE (reference sequence). The CDR3 nucleotides are TGTGCCAGCAGCTTGCGGGGGGCGCAGGAGCAGTACTTC. As protein: CASSLRGAQEQYF.

The CDR3 DNA reads as TGTGCCAGCAGACAGGATGCTGAGCAGTTCTTC. Translation gives CASRQDAEQFF. V is TRBV6-5 and J is TRBJ2-1, with D tentatively TRBD1 (5 bases). Germline V gives CDR1 MNHEY, CDR2 SVGAGI. CDR3 length equals 11 residues. The V gene lost 6 bases and the J gene lost 9 bases, with 9 bases spanning the gap.

The DNA for the CDR3 is TGTGCCAGCAGCCAAGAAACAGGGGGCAATTCACCCCTCCACTTT. Translating it yields CASSQETGGNSPLHF. This chain connects TRBV3-1 (or the pseudogene TRBV3-2) to TRBJ1-6; 9 bases are a match to TRBD1. The CDR3 loop spans 15 amino acids. From germline, CDR1 is LGHDT and CDR2 YNNKEL (reference sequence). V lost 0 bases and J lost 7; bases outside the gene matches: 1.

The V gene is TRBV9, the J gene TRBJ1-1, with 11 positions matching TRBD1. The V gene's germline CDR1 is SGDLS and CDR2 YYNGEE. J lost 8 bases, V lost 4 bases, and 4 bases had no gene match. The CDR3 contains 13 residues. CDR3: CASSRTGGREAFF. Written as DNA, the CDR3 is TGTGCCAGCAGCAGGACAGGGGGCCGAGAAGCTTTCTTT.

The CDR3 region has the DNA TGTGCCAGCAGTTTAACTAGCGGGTTAGATGAGCAGTTCTTC. Protein: CASSLTSGLDEQFF. The chain joins TRBV28 to TRBJ2-1, with TRBD2 matching 9 bases. This CDR3 is 14 amino acids long. Germline-derived CDR1 and CDR2 are MDHEN and SYDVKM. V lost 2 bases to trimming and J lost 8 bases; unmatched junction nucleotides: 4.

J is TRBJ2-1 and V is TRBV10-3, with D perhaps TRBD1 (5 bases). Trimming removed 2 bases at V and 5 bases at J, with 13 bases between. The CDR3 has 15 amino acids. Per germline, CDR1 ENHRY and CDR2 SYGVKD. The CDR3 region has the DNA TGTGCCATCAGTGAGGGGGCCCTTAGAGACAATGAGCAGTTCTTC. It specifies CAISEGALRDNEQFF.

V is TRBV5-8 and J is TRBJ2-7; D is unclear. The ends were cut back, 6 bases at V and 0 bases at J, with 10 bases in the middle. The CDR3 is 13 amino acids. The V gene's germline CDR1 is SGHTS and CDR2 YDEGEE. The CDR3 DNA reads as TGTGCCAGCACAAACCCGAGCTCCTACGAGCAGTACTTC. Translation gives CASTNPSSYEQYF.

V and J are TRBV2 and TRBJ1-1; no clear D gene. This CDR3 comprises 11 residues. Germline CDR1 SNHLY, CDR2 FYNNEI. The V gene lost 8 bases and the J gene lost 2 bases, with 6 bases spanning the gap. The CDR3 loop reads CASLYNTEAFF. Here the CDR3 DNA reads TGTGCCAGCCTTTATAACACTGAAGCTTTCTTT.

This clone was counted a few times. V and J are TRBV10-2 and TRBJ2-1; 10 bases line up with TRBD2. CDR3 size: 17 residues. V shed 7 bases, J shed 4 bases, and the junction held 13 bases outside the gene matches. Germline values: CDR1 WSHSY, CDR2 SAAADI. CDR3 nucleotide sequence: TGCGCCAGCAATACGGGGCTAGCGGGAGTAAGGTACAATGAGCAGTTCTTC. As protein: CASNTGLAGVRYNEQFF.

V gene TRBV30 combines with J gene TRBJ1-2; D is possibly TRBD1 (5 bases). In germline, CDR1 is GTSNPN, CDR2 SVGIG (reference sequence). Deletions cut 4 bases from V and 1 base from J, with 19 bases between. The CDR3 runs 16 residues. DNA of the CDR3: TGTGCCTGGACGAAAGCCAGCCGGGGGATTAACTATGGCTACACCTTC. Translated, it gives CAWTKASRGINYGYTF.

This clone was counted only a few times. The rearrangement joins TRBV12-5 to TRBJ1-5; D call uncertain. Trimming shortened V by 6 bases and J by 0 bases, and 9 bases separated the two germline ends. Germline V gene sequence: CDR1 LGHNT, CDR2 FRNRAP. The CDR3 length is 14 residues. CDR3 coding DNA: TGTGCTAGTGGAGATAGTTATAGCAATCAGCCCCAGCATTTT. This encodes CASGDSYSNQPQHF.

The chain has TRBV10-3 and TRBJ1-1; 7 bases line up with TRBD1. This CDR3 has 13 residues. Germline CDR1 ENHRY, CDR2 SYGVKD. Germline trimming cut 10 bases from V and 7 bases from J; bases unmatched to any gene: 12. DNA for the CDR3: TGTGCCACGTGGGGGGAACAGGGGAATGAAGCTTTCTTT. It specifies CATWGEQGNEAFF.

This chain joins TRBV4-1 and TRBJ1-5; 9 positions agree with TRBD1. Germline V lookup: CDR1 MGHRA, CDR2 YSYEKL. The CDR3 covers 20 residues. J gave up 4 bases and V 1 base, and 17 bases lay outside the gene matches. The CDR3 nucleotides read TGCGCCAGCAGCCAAGTTGACGAGTGGGGTTGGACAGGGGATAATCAGCCCCAGCATTTT. Protein: CASSQVDEWGWTGDNQPQHF.

This clone was observed a few times. This sequence joins TRBV7-8 and TRBJ2-1; the match to TRBD1 covers 7 bases. Trimming took 2 bases from V and 6 from J; bases not matched to a gene: 4. Germline V gives CDR1 SGHVS, CDR2 FQNEAQ. This CDR3 is 14 amino acids long. Here the CDR3 reads CASSLLAGGNEQFF. CDR3 DNA: TGTGCCAGCAGCTTATTGGCAGGGGGCAATGAGCAGTTCTTC. The whole variable domain, remainder taken from reference TRBV7-8 and TRBJ2-1, is GAGVSQSPRYKVAKRGQDVALRCDPISGHVSLFWYQQALGQGPEFLTYFQNEAQLDKSGLPSDRFFAERPEGSVSTLKIQRTQQEDSAVYLCASSLLAGGNEQFFGPGTRLTVL.

This clone was recorded only once. This chain uses TRBV11-3 with TRBJ2-1; the D gene is possibly TRBD2 (6 bases). Germline CDR1 reads SGHNT; CDR2 reads YENEEA. This CDR3 contains 15 residues. Trimming cost V 0 bases and J 5 bases, with 11 bases left between them. CDR3 protein: CASSLDRGLNNEQFF. The CDR3, as DNA: TGTGCCAGCAGCTTAGATCGGGGACTTAACAATGAGCAGTTCTTC.

This clone was detected only once. The V gene is TRBV7-8, the J gene TRBJ1-5; 7 bases are a match to TRBD1. After removal of 5 bases from V and 9 bases from J, the junction contained 4 bases not matched to a gene. CDR3 length equals 12 residues. Looked up from germline, CDR1 is SGHVS and CDR2 is FQNEAQ. CDR3 DNA: TGTGCCAGCAGCCAGGGGGGGCCGCCCCAGCATTTT. Translated, it gives CASSQGGPPQHF. Drawing the rest from reference TRBV7-8 and TRBJ1-5, the complete variable domain is GAGVSQSPRYKVAKRGQDVALRCDPISGHVSLFWYQQALGQGPEFLTYFQNEAQLDKSGLPSDRFFAERPEGSVSTLKIQRTQQEDSAVYLCASSQGGPPQHFGDGTRLSIL.

The rearrangement links TRBV19 to TRBJ1-1; 7 bases match TRBD1. This CDR3 comprises 15 residues. Germline CDR1 LNHDA, CDR2 SQIVND (reference sequence). J gave up 4 bases and V 5 bases, and 10 bases lay outside the gene matches. CDR3 protein: CASSEPGQPFTEAFF. The DNA of the CDR3 is TGTGCCAGTAGTGAGCCGGGACAGCCGTTCACTGAAGCTTTCTTT.

The V and J genes are TRBV28 and TRBJ2-5, with D perhaps matching TRBD1 (5 bases). In germline, CDR1 is MDHEN, CDR2 SYDVKM. The CDR3 totals 12 residues. With 8 bases removed from V and 7 bases from J, the gap between germline ends came to 14 bases. Written as DNA, the CDR3 is TGTGCCAGCTGTGACAGCGTTGGGACCCAGTACTTC. Its protein is CASCDSVGTQYF. The complete variable domain, with remaining parts taken from reference TRBV28 and TRBJ2-5, reads DVKVTQSSRYLVKRTGEKVFLECVQDMDHENMFWYRQDPGLGLRLIYFSYDVKMKEKGDIPEGYSVSREKKERFSLILESASTNQTSMYLCASCDSVGTQYFGPGTRLLVL.

This rearrangement joins TRBV20-1 to TRBJ2-5, with D unclear. Germline CDR1 is DFQATT and CDR2 is SNEGSKA (reference sequence). V shed 5 bases and J shed 2 bases, with 6 bases lying between them. The CDR3 is 11 residues long. The CDR3 sequence: CSARLQETQYF. DNA of the CDR3: TGCAGTGCTCGTCTGCAAGAGACCCAGTACTTC.

The V call is TRBV19, the J call TRBJ1-5; the D gene is possibly TRBD1 (5 bases). Trimming cost V 6 bases and J 4 bases, with 13 bases left between them. Germline CDR1 and CDR2: LNHDA and SQIVND (reference sequence). This CDR3 comprises 14 residues. The CDR3 DNA reads TGTGCCAGTAGGGCGGGACTGAGGAATCAGCCCCAGCATTTT. This encodes CASRAGLRNQPQHF.

This clone has just one count. The chain joins TRBV19 to TRBJ2-2; weak D call: TRBD2 (6 bases). V was clipped by 5 bases and J by 7 bases, with 14 bases between them. CDR1 is LNHDA and CDR2 is SQIVND in the germline V gene (reference sequence). The CDR3 length is 14 residues. Written as DNA, the CDR3 is TGTGCCAGTAGTGAACCGACTAGGTTCGGGGAGCTGTTTTTT. Translation: CASSEPTRFGELFF. Full variable domain (remainder filled in from reference TRBV19 and TRBJ2-2): DGGITQSPKYLFRKEGQNVTLSCEQNLNHDAMYWYRQDPGQGLRLIYYSQIVNDFQKGDIAEGYSVSREKKESFPLTVTSAQKNPTAFYLCASSEPTRFGELFFGEGSRLTVL.

This chain joins TRBV18 and TRBJ1-1; D possibly corresponds to TRBD1 (6 bases). The CDR3 has 15 amino acids. Germline assignment: CDR1 KGHSH and CDR2 LQKENI. Trimming stripped 1 base from V and 1 base from J, with 10 bases between. The CDR3 reads CASSPQQGQNTEAFF. The CDR3 DNA is TGTGCCAGCTCACCACAACAGGGCCAGAACACTGAAGCTTTCTTT.

The rearrangement joins TRBV9 to TRBJ2-1, with 12 bases identical to TRBD2. The CDR3 runs 16 residues. Unmatched junction bases numbered 9, after V lost 3 bases and J lost 8 bases. Germline lookup yields CDR1 SGDLS and CDR2 YYNGEE. CDR3 region: CASSALLAGGTDEQFF. The CDR3, as DNA: TGTGCCAGCAGCGCCTTACTAGCGGGAGGCACGGATGAGCAGTTCTTC.

The chain recombines TRBV30 with TRBJ2-3, with 15 positions matching TRBD2. V lost 3 bases, J lost 5 bases, and 9 bases stayed unmatched. Germline lookup yields CDR1 GTSNPN and CDR2 SVGIG (reference sequence). The CDR3 runs to 17 residues. This CDR3 is CAWSVLRTSGRVDTQYF. DNA of the CDR3: TGTGCCTGGAGCGTCCTTAGGACTAGCGGGAGGGTAGATACGCAGTATTTT.

This rearrangement joins TRBV7-2 to TRBJ1-4; a possible D gene is TRBD1 (6 bases). Trimming shortened V by 6 bases and J by 8 bases, and 10 bases separated the two germline ends. Looked up from germline, CDR1 is SGHTA and CDR2 is FQGNSA. The CDR3 is 12 amino acids. The CDR3 DNA reads as TGTGCCAGCAGTTTTGGACAGGAAAAACTGTTTTTT. Translation gives CASSFGQEKLFF.

The V gene is TRBV7-9, the J gene TRBJ2-3; D is ambiguous. CDR1 and CDR2 (germline): SEHNR, FQNEAQ (reference sequence). Trimming stripped 5 bases from V and 2 bases from J, with 5 bases between. The CDR3 has 12 amino acids. Here the CDR3 reads CASSQDTDTQYF. The CDR3 DNA follows: TGTGCCAGCAGCCAGGACACAGATACGCAGTATTTT.

This clone was counted between two and nine times. The J gene is TRBJ2-4, the V gene TRBV12-3 or TRBV12-4, with TRBD1 identical over 7 bases. Trimming removed 4 bases from V and 4 bases from J; junction bases left unmatched: 1. The length of the CDR3 is 13 residues. CDR3 protein: CASSSTGKNIQYF. CDR3 sequence (DNA): TGTGCCAGCAGTTCGACAGGGAAAAACATTCAGTACTTC.

The chain employs TRBV5-8 and TRBJ2-7, with TRBD2 identical over 14 bases. V shed 5 bases and J 5 bases; nucleotides not matched to a gene: 15. The germline V gene has CDR1 SGHTS and CDR2 YDEGEE. The CDR3 is 18 amino acids. The CDR3 DNA follows: TGTGCCAGCAGGCCTCCGGGACTAGCGGGAGCAGGACGAAACGAGCAGTACTTC. Protein product: CASRPPGLAGAGRNEQYF.

This clone was recorded only once. V and J are TRBV10-3 and TRBJ1-1; 8 positions match TRBD1. The V segment lost 6 bases and the J segment 2 bases; nucleotides outside the gene matches: 8. The CDR3 is 15 amino acids. CDR1 ENHRY and CDR2 SYGVKD come from the germline V gene. The CDR3 reads CAIRTDRATNTEAFF. As DNA, the CDR3 is TGTGCCATCAGGACGGACAGGGCGACTAACACTGAAGCTTTCTTT.